The clone carrying this T cell receptor (beta chain) was recorded at least ten times. Its specificity is unknown. Arm-PCR of CDR3 regions with iRepertoire HTBI primers generated TCR beta libraries. Via MiXCR, TCRdb re-called the multiplex PCR reads, giving one row per CDR3 protein. The sample lists about 460,000 distinct CDR3 sequences; approximately 23% were seen once. The CDR3 sequence is 14 residues long. V was pared by 10 bases and J by 5 bases, with 15 bases between. Germline V gene data show CDR1 as SNHLY and CDR2 as FYNNEI. The sample belongs to a study of regulatory T cells in long-lasting Graves disease. General study results and limits: Few sampled subjects may have lowered accuracy.

Time point denoted: persistent/refractory GD, antithyroid drugs over 5 years with positive TRAb. Preparation of the TCR library used RNA extracted from PBMCs. This specimen consisted of peripheral blood mononuclear cells (PBMCs), obtained when the disease was refractory, from a patient treated with antithyroid drugs. V is TRBV2 and J is TRBJ1-6, with a tentative D call TRBD1 (6 bases). The sequence came from a female donor with Graves disease. The chain's CDR3 is CANGRTDNNSPLHF. CDR3 coding DNA: TGTGCCAACGGGAGGACAGACAATAATTCACCCCTCCACTTT.